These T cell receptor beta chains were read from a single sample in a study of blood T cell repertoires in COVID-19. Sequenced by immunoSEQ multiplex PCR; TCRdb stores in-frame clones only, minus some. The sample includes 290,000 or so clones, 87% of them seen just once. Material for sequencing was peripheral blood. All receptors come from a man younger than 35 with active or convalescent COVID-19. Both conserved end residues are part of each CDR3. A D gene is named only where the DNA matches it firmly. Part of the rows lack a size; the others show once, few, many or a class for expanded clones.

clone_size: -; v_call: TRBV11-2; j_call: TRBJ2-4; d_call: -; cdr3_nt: TGTGCCAGCAGCTTCGACAGCGACATTCAGTACTTC; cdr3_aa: CASSFDSDIQYF
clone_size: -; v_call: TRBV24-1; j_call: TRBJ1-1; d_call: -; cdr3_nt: TGTGCCACCAGTGATTTCCGGAGCCCTGAAGCTTTCTTT; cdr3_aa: CATSDFRSPEAFF
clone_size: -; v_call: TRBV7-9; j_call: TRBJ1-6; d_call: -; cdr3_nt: TGTGCCAGCAGCTTAGGAGGGGGTTCACCCCTCCACTTT; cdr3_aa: CASSLGGGSPLHF
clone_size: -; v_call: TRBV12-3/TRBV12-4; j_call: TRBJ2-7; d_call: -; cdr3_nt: TGTGCCAGCAGTTTCACTAGTGCCTACGAGCAGTACTTC; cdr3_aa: CASSFTSAYEQYF
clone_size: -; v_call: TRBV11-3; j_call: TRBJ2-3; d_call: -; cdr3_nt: TGTGCCAGCAGCTTGGGTATAGCGGACACAGATACGCAGTATTTT; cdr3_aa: CASSLGIADTDTQYF
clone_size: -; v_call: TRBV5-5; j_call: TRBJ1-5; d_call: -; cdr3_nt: TGTGCCAGCAGCTTACTAATCAATCAGCCCCAGCATTTT; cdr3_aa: CASSLLINQPQHF
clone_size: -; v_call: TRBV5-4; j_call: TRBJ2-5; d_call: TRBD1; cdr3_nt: TGTGCCAGCAGCTACAGGGGTACGGAGACCCAGTACTTC; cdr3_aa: CASSYRGTETQYF
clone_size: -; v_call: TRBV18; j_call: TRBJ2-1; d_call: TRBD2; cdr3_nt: TGTGCCAGCTCACCGACACTAGCGGGATTCAATGAGCAGTTCTTC; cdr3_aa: CASSPTLAGFNEQFF
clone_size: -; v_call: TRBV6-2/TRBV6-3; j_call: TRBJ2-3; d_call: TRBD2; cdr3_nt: TGTGCCAGCAGTTACCAACTAACTAGCGGGAGGGGCACAGATACGCAGTATTTT; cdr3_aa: CASSYQLTSGRGTDTQYF
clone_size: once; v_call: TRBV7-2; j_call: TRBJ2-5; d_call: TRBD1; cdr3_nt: TGTGCCAGCAGCCCCCGCCGGACAGGGGGCCGAGAGACCCAGTACTTC; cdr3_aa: CASSPRRTGGRETQYF
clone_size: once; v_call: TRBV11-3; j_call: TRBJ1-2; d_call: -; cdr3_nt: TGTGCCAGCAGCTTAGAAGCCGTTTATGGCTACACCTTC; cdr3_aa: CASSLEAVYGYTF
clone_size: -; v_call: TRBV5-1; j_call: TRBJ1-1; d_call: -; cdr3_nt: TGCGCCAGCAGCTTGGGCCTAATCCGGAGCACTGAAGCTTTCTTT; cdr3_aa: CASSLGLIRSTEAFF
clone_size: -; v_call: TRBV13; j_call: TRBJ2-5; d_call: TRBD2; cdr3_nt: TGTGCCAGCTCGACTCGGACTAGCGGGGGTTGGGAGACCCAGTACTTC; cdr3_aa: CASSTRTSGGWETQYF
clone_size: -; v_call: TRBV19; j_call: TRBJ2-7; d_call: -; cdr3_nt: TGTGCCAGTAGTTGGGAGTACTTCAAGGGCGGCGAGCAGTACTTC; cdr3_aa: CASSWEYFKGGEQYF
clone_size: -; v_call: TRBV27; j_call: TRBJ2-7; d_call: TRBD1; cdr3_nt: TGTGCCAGCAGTCCCCGACAGGGTTTCTCCTACGAGCAGTACTTC; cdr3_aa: CASSPRQGFSYEQYF
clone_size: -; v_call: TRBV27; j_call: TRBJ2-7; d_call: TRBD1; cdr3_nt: TGTGCCAGCAGTTTAGTGGCAGGGGGCGGCGAGCAGTACTTC; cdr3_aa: CASSLVAGGGEQYF
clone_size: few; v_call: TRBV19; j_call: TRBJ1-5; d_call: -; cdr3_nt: TGTGCCAGTAGCATACAGTATAGCAATCAGCCCCAGCATTTT; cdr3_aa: CASSIQYSNQPQHF
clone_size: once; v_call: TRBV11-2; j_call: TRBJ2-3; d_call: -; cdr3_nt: TGTGCCAGCAGCTTGTTAGAATCTAGCACAGATACGCAGTATTTT; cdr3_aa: CASSLLESSTDTQYF
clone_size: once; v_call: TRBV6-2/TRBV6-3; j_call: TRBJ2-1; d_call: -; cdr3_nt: TGTGCCAGCAGTTACGCGGGGTTCTCCTACAATGAGCAGTTCTTC; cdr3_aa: CASSYAGFSYNEQFF
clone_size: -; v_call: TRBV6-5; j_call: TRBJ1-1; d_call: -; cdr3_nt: TGTGCCAGCAACGACAGAGCCACTGAAGCTTTCTTT; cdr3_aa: CASNDRATEAFF
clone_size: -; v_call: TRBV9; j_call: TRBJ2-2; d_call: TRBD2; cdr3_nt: TGTGCCAGCAGCGTAGCTACGGAAGCGGGGGGGCCCGGGGAGCTGTTTTTT; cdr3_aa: CASSVATEAGGPGELFF
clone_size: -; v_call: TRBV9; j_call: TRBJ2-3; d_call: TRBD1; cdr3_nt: TGTGCCAGCAGCGAGAGAGGGGGCCAAAGCGCAGATACGCAGTATTTT; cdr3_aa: CASSERGGQSADTQYF
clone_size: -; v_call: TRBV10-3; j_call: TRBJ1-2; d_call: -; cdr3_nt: TGTGCCATCAGTCCCGAACTAGGCGGCTACACCTTC; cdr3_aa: CAISPELGGYTF
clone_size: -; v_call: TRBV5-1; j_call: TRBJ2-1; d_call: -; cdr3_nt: TGCGCCAGCAGCTTGGGCGGATCCCTTAACAATGAGCAGTTCTTC; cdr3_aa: CASSLGGSLNNEQFF
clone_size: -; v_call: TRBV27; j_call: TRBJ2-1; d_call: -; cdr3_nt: TGTGCCAGCAGTTTATCGAAATCCTTACTAACCCAGTTCTTC; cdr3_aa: CASSLSKSLLTQFF
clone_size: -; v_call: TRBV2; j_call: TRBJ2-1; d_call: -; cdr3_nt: TGTGCCAGCAGTGTTTCGCCGGCGGGGATCTACAATGAGCAGTTCTTC; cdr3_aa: CASSVSPAGIYNEQFF
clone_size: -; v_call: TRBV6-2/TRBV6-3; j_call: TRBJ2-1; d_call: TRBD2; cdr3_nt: TGTGCCAGCAGTTACTTCGGAGCGGGGGGCCTCAGCTCCTACAATGAGCAGTTCTTC; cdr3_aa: CASSYFGAGGLSSYNEQFF
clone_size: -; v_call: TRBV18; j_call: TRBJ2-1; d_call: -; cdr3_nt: TGTGCCAGCTCACCACTAGCGTATGAGCAGTTCTTC; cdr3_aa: CASSPLAYEQFF
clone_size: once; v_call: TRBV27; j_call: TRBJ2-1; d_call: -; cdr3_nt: TGTGCCAGCAGTTTAATTCGGTTCTCGAATGAGCAGTTCTTC; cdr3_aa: CASSLIRFSNEQFF
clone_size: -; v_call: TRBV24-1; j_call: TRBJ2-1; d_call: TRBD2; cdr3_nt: TGTGCCACCAGTGATGATCTTAGCGGGAGGGCCTTGTCCTACAATGAGCAGTTCTTC; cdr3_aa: CATSDDLSGRALSYNEQFF
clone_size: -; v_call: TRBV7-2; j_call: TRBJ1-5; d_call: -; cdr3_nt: TGTGCCAGCAGCTTAGTTAGAAACCTCACCCCCAATCAGCCCCAGCATTTT; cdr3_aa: CASSLVRNLTPNQPQHF
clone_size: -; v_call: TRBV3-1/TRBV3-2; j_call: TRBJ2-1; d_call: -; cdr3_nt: TGTGCCAGCAGCCAAGGTCGCAATGAGCAGTTCTTC; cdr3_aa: CASSQGRNEQFF
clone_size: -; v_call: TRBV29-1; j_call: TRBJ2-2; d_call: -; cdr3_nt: TGCAGCGTTGTGGTAGGACTACAGAACACCGGGGAGCTGTTTTTT; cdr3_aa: CSVVVGLQNTGELFF